This T cell receptor beta chain stems from a study of radiotherapy plus CTLA-4 blockade in lung cancer. Study-level information: Of the patients, 18% showed objective responses and more than 30% attained disease control.

With regard to this clone: Its cognate antigen is unknown.

Only in-frame clones appear in the TCRdb table, and some are missing; sequencing was by immunoSEQ multiplex PCR. This sample has 86,000 or so clones, with 78% found just once. CDR1 and CDR2 from the germline V gene are SQVTM and ANQGSEA. The V segment lost 5 bases and the J segment 7 bases; nucleotides outside the gene matches: 4. The CDR3 loop spans 13 amino acids. Study-wide results and limits: Best predicting response, reportedly, were early blood T cell clone dynamics, with interferon-beta. TCR clones of tumor origin grew in blood after radiotherapy plus ipilimumab.

Treatment of patients with chemo-refractory metastatic non-small-cell lung cancer consisted of focal radiation plus CTLA-4 blockade with ipilimumab. This TCR was recovered from a human donor with non-small cell lung cancer who had a partial response to radiotherapy plus ipilimumab. Some clones in this sample may be carry-over from other donors' samples. V usage is TRBV29-1 and J usage is TRBJ2-2, with TRBD1 matching over 10 bases. Sequenced here: peripheral blood, sampled from a patient treated with radiotherapy plus ipilimumab. CDR3 protein: CSVSGTGVGELFF. The CDR3 coding sequence is TGCAGCGTTAGTGGGACAGGGGTCGGGGAGCTGTTTTTT.